This is a list of T cell receptor beta chains from one sample in a study of cytomegalovirus exposure and HLA in healthy donors. Clones were sequenced by immunoSEQ multiplex PCR, and TCRdb holds only the in-frame ones, with some missing. The sample carries about 120,000 clones, over 15% recorded once. Sequencing used PBMCs. These receptors were taken from a female donor in good health and CMV-seropositive. CDR3s include the opening cysteine and the closing phenylalanine or tryptophan. A D gene is named only where the DNA matches it firmly. Only some rows state a clone size, as once, few, many or a class for expanded clones.

len	d_gene	v_gene	abundance	j_gene	CDR3aa	CDR3nt
15	NA	TRBV5-1	few	TRBJ1-6	CASSLDPKHNSPLHF	TGCGCCAGCAGCTTGGATCCGAAACACAATTCACCCCTCCACTTT
15	TRBD1	TRBV5-6	few	TRBJ1-2	CASSLAGTGGDGYTF	TGTGCCAGCAGCTTGGCCGGGACAGGGGGCGATGGCTACACCTTC
15	NA	TRBV4-3	NA	TRBJ2-3	CASSQVLNSPDTQYF	TGCGCCAGCAGCCAAGTATTGAACTCTCCAGATACGCAGTATTTT
13	TRBD1	TRBV10-3	NA	TRBJ1-5	CAHQGELNQPQHF	TGTGCCCATCAGGGGGAGCTAAATCAGCCCCAGCATTTT
16	NA	TRBV6-1	NA	TRBJ2-1	CASSAEPSMRPNEQFF	TGTGCCAGCAGTGCCGAGCCCTCGATGCGCCCCAATGAGCAGTTCTTC
15	TRBD1	TRBV6-1	NA	TRBJ2-7	CASSLSGTGAYEQYF	TGTGCCAGCAGTCTCTCCGGGACAGGGGCCTACGAGCAGTACTTC
12	NA	TRBV6-1	few	TRBJ2-3	CASSLNFDTQYF	TGTGCCAGCAGTCTTAACTTCGATACGCAGTATTTT
16	TRBD1	TRBV4-3	NA	TRBJ2-1	CASSQDSTGGFNEQFF	TGCGCCAGCAGCCAAGATTCGACAGGGGGCTTCAATGAGCAGTTCTTC
13	TRBD2	TRBV2	few	TRBJ2-5	CASSDSLGGAQYF	TGTGCCAGCAGTGACTCACTTGGGGGGGCCCAGTACTTC
15	TRBD1	TRBV6-1	few	TRBJ1-2	CASSDWDRGIYGYTF	TGTGCCAGCAGTGATTGGGACAGGGGGATTTATGGCTACACCTTC
14	TRBD1	TRBV28	NA	TRBJ1-6	CASGPGQGNSPLHF	TGTGCCAGCGGCCCCGGACAGGGTAATTCACCCCTCCACTTT
16	TRBD2	TRBV4-2	NA	TRBJ2-7	CASSAQTGLAGNEQYF	TGTGCCAGCAGCGCGCAAACGGGACTAGCGGGAAACGAGCAGTACTTC
15	NA	TRBV2	few	TRBJ2-7	CASKEGASVSYEQYF	TGTGCCTCAAAGGAGGGGGCTAGCGTGTCCTACGAGCAGTACTTC
15	TRBD1	TRBV2	NA	TRBJ2-1	CANKKTGGNYNEQFF	TGTGCCAACAAAAAGACAGGGGGAAACTACAATGAGCAGTTCTTC
15	NA	TRBV19	NA	TRBJ1-5	CASSFTGGGGQPQHF	TGTGCCAGTAGTTTCACCGGTGGGGGCGGGCAGCCCCAGCATTTT
13	NA	TRBV7-4	NA	TRBJ2-7	CASSSGPHYEQYF	TGTGCCAGCAGCTCTGGGCCTCACTACGAGCAGTACTTC
16	TRBD2	TRBV4-1	NA	TRBJ2-1	CASSKTGTRLYNEQFF	TGCGCCAGCAGCAAAACCGGGACTAGGCTCTACAATGAGCAGTTCTTC
19	NA	TRBV6-7	few	TRBJ1-1	CASSYAPITDTDMNTEAFF	TGTGCCAGCAGTTACGCCCCCATTACGGACACAGACATGAACACTGAAGCTTTCTTT
14	NA	TRBV5-1	few	TRBJ1-1	CASSFGTQNTEAFF	TGCGCCAGCAGCTTTGGGACACAGAACACTGAAGCTTTCTTT
14	TRBD2	TRBV5-4	few	TRBJ2-7	CASSLAGGPGEQYF	TGTGCCAGCAGTCTAGCGGGGGGGCCAGGGGAGCAGTACTTC
14	TRBD1	TRBV5-1	few	TRBJ1-3	CASSMTGAGNTIYF	TGCGCCAGCAGCATGACAGGGGCTGGAAACACCATATATTTT
17	TRBD2	TRBV4-2	few	TRBJ2-7	CASSQISRETGSYEQYF	TGTGCCAGCAGCCAAATATCGCGGGAGACGGGCTCCTACGAGCAGTACTTC
15	TRBD1	TRBV15	NA	TRBJ2-3	CATKLQGASTDTQYF	TGTGCCACCAAACTACAGGGGGCTAGCACAGATACGCAGTATTTT
13	NA	TRBV19	few	TRBJ1-2	CASSIDPGLGYTF	TGTGCCAGTAGTATAGATCCAGGGCTTGGCTACACCTTC
14	TRBD1	TRBV10-3	few	TRBJ2-7	CAISENRGLNEQYF	TGTGCCATCAGTGAAAACAGGGGGTTAAACGAGCAGTACTTC
15	NA	TRBV7-2	NA	TRBJ2-7	CASSSQRAASYEQYF	TGTGCCAGCAGCTCCCAGCGGGCCGCCTCCTACGAGCAGTACTTC
15	NA	TRBV7-9	few	TRBJ2-3	CASSPGSASTDTQYF	TGTGCCAGCAGCCCTGGCAGCGCAAGCACAGATACGCAGTATTTT
18	TRBD1	TRBV2	NA	TRBJ2-7	CASSEVPGQVPLAGEQYF	TGTGCCAGCAGTGAAGTACCGGGACAGGTACCCCTCGCTGGCGAGCAGTACTTC
15	NA	TRBV4-2	few	TRBJ1-5	CASSHGGGSNQPQHF	TGTGCCAGCAGCCACGGGGGTGGAAGCAATCAGCCCCAGCATTTT
14	TRBD1	TRBV5-4	once	TRBJ2-3	CAANGAGGSDTQYF	TGTGCAGCGAACGGGGCAGGGGGCTCAGATACGCAGTATTTT
15	TRBD1	TRBV30	NA	TRBJ2-5	CAWAEDQGAWETQYF	TGTGCCTGGGCGGAAGATCAGGGGGCTTGGGAGACCCAGTACTTC
16	TRBD1	TRBV14	NA	TRBJ2-3	CASSQNRGRDTDTQYF	TGTGCCAGCAGCCAAAACAGGGGGCGTGACACAGATACGCAGTATTTT
15	NA	TRBV9	NA	TRBJ2-1	CASSVDPGVDNEQFF	TGTGCCAGCAGCGTAGATCCGGGAGTGGACAATGAGCAGTTCTTC
14	NA	TRBV19	NA	TRBJ1-5	CASSTRQGNQPQHF	TGTGCCAGTAGTACAAGACAGGGCAATCAGCCCCAGCATTTT
16	NA	TRBV5-4	NA	TRBJ2-4	CASSLLGSGAKNIQYF	TGTGCCAGCAGCTTGTTGGGAAGCGGGGCCAAAAACATTCAGTACTTC
15	TRBD1	TRBV7-9	NA	TRBJ1-5	CASSWGTGGNQPQHF	TGTGCCAGCAGCTGGGGGACAGGGGGAAATCAGCCCCAGCATTTT
17	NA	TRBV4-1	NA	TRBJ2-3	CASSQDRSSGLADTQYF	TGCGCCAGCAGCCAAGATCGATCCAGCGGGCTTGCAGATACGCAGTATTTT
16	TRBD2	TRBV4-1	NA	TRBJ2-1	CASSPPGLAGVNEQFF	TGCGCCAGCAGCCCCCCGGGACTAGCGGGAGTCAATGAGCAGTTCTTC
14	NA	TRBV5-1	few	TRBJ2-7	CASSASAGLGEQYF	TGCGCCAGCAGCGCCTCGGCGGGGCTTGGGGAGCAGTACTTC
16	NA	TRBV14	NA	TRBJ2-6	CASSPYRTSGANVLTF	TGTGCCAGCAGCCCGTACAGGACCTCTGGGGCCAACGTCCTGACTTTC
17	TRBD2	TRBV5-6	NA	TRBJ2-4	CASSRIIAGLAKNIQYF	TGTGCCAGCAGCAGAATCATAGCGGGGTTAGCCAAAAACATTCAGTACTTC
15	TRBD2	TRBV6-5	few	TRBJ2-7	CASSYSRTSGYEQYF	TGTGCCAGCAGTTACTCTCGGACTAGCGGTTACGAGCAGTACTTC
12	NA	TRBV30	NA	TRBJ2-5	CAWSLPSLAQYF	TGTGCCTGGAGCCTACCGAGCCTGGCCCAGTACTTC
16	TRBD1	TRBV6-5	few	TRBJ2-3	CASSYQPTGVPDTQYF	TGTGCCAGCAGTTACCAGCCGACAGGGGTCCCAGATACGCAGTATTTT
16	NA	TRBV4-2	few	TRBJ2-5	CASSQAGFGVQETQYF	TGTGCCAGCAGCCAAGCGGGATTCGGGGTACAAGAGACCCAGTACTTC
15	TRBD2	TRBV9	NA	TRBJ2-3	CASSVPRGGADTQYF	TGTGCCAGCAGCGTACCCCGGGGGGGCGCAGATACGCAGTATTTT
13	NA	TRBV5-1	few	TRBJ2-1	CASSGGPNNEQFF	TGCGCCAGCAGCGGAGGGCCGAACAATGAGCAGTTCTTC
15	TRBD2	TRBV4-1	NA	TRBJ2-2	CASSPSGLATGELFF	TGCGCCAGCAGCCCGTCGGGACTAGCGACCGGGGAGCTGTTTTTT
19	TRBD1	TRBV28	once	TRBJ1-5	CASSLYPFTGQGLNQPQHF	TGTGCCAGCAGTTTATATCCTTTTACGGGACAGGGTCTCAATCAGCCCCAGCATTTT
12	TRBD1	TRBV18	few	TRBJ1-1	CASSPGQTEAFF	TGTGCCAGCTCACCGGGACAGACTGAAGCTTTCTTT
13	NA	TRBV2	NA	TRBJ1-6	CASRDTAKSPLHF	TGTGCCAGCAGGGACACAGCAAAATCACCCCTCCACTTT
17	TRBD2	TRBV4-2	NA	TRBJ2-5	CASSQGAGLAVQETQYF	TGTGCCAGCAGCCAAGGGGCCGGACTAGCGGTCCAAGAGACCCAGTACTTC
15	NA	TRBV19	NA	TRBJ2-2	CASSKGYRNTGELFF	TGTGCCAGTAGTAAGGGGTACAGGAACACCGGGGAGCTGTTTTTT
15	TRBD2	TRBV6-5	few	TRBJ2-7	CASRGLAGLSYEQYF	TGTGCCAGCAGGGGACTAGCGGGCCTCTCCTACGAGCAGTACTTC